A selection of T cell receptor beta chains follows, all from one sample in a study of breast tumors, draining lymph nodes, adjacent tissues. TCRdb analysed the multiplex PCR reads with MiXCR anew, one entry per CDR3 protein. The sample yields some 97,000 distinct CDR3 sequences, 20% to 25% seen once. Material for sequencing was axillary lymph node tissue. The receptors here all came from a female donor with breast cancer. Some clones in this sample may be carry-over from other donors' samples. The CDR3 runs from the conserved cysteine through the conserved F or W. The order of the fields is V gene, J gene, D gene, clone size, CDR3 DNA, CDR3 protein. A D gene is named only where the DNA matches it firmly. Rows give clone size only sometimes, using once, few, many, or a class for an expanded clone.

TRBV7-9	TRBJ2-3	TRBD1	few	TGTGCCAGCAGCTTAGTAGAACAGGGGGTTGATACGCAGTATTTT	CASSLVEQGVDTQYF
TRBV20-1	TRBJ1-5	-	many	TGCAGTGCTAGAGCTAGCAATCAGCCCCAGCATTTT	CSARASNQPQHF
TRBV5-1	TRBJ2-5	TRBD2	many	TGCGCCAGCAGCTTGGGACTAGCGGGAGGTGGGGAGACCCAGTACTTC	CASSLGLAGGGETQYF
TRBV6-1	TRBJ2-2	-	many	TGTGCCAGCAAAATTGAGGGAAACACCGGGGAGCTGTTTTTT	CASKIEGNTGELFF
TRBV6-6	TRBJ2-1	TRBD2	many	TGTGCCAGCAGGCGGAGAGCGGGAGATGAGCAGTTCTTC	CASRRRAGDEQFF
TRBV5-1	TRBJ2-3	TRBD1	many	TGCGCCAGCACTTCCGGGACAGGGGTATCAGATACGCAGTATTTT	CASTSGTGVSDTQYF
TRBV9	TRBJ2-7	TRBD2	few	TGTGCCAGCAGCGCCGGTCGGGCGGGGGGGGCGGCAGTAGGGACCTACAAGCAGTACTTC	CASSAGRAGGAAVGTYKQYF
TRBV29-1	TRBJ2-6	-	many	TGCAGCGTTGCCCTAGGCTCTGGGGCCAACGTCCTGACTTTC	CSVALGSGANVLTF
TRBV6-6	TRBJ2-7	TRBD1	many	TGTGCCAGCAGACCCCGACAGGGTTCAGGCGAGCAGTACTTC	CASRPRQGSGEQYF
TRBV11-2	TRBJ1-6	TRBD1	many	TGTGCCAGCAGCTTAGACCCTCCCGGGACAGTGAATTCACCCCTCCACTTT	CASSLDPPGTVNSPLHF
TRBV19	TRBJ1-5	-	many	TGTGCCAGTAGGAACACCGGGACACCTTATCAGCCCCAGCATTTT	CASRNTGTPYQPQHF
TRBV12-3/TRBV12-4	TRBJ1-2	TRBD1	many	TGTGCCAGCAGTTATACCGGGACAGGGATGGGCTACACCTTC	CASSYTGTGMGYTF
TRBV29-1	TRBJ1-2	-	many	TGCAGCGTTGGGGGGGCCCACTATGGCTACACCTTC	CSVGGAHYGYTF
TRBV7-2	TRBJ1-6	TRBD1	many	TGTGCCAGCAGCTTAGCCAGGGGGCATAATTCACCCCTCCACTTT	CASSLARGHNSPLHF
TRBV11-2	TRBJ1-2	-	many	TGTGCCAGCAGCTTAGATGGAGGTTTCTATGGCTACACCTTC	CASSLDGGFYGYTF
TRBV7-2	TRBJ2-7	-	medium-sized	TGTGCCAGCAGCCCAGCCGGGACACACTCCTACGAGCAGTACTTC	CASSPAGTHSYEQYF
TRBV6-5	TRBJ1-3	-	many	TGTGCCAGCGGGAGCTCCGAAAACACCATATATTTT	CASGSSENTIYF
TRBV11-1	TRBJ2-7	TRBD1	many	TGTGCCAGCAGCCGAGGACAGGGAGGCGAGCAGTACTTC	CASSRGQGGEQYF
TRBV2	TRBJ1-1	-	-	TGTGCCAGCGGGACGGGGAACACTGAAGCTTTCTTT	CASGTGNTEAFF
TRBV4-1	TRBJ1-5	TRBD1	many	TGCGCCAGCAGCCAAGACAGGGGGCTTCAGCCCCAGCATTTT	CASSQDRGLQPQHF
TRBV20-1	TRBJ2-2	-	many	TGCAGTGCTAGCACAACAACAGGGTACACCGGGGAGCTGTTTTTT	CSASTTTGYTGELFF
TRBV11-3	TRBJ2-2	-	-	TGTGCCAGCAGCGCCGATGGACAGTACGGGGAGCTGTTTTTT	CASSADGQYGELFF